Below, 9 T cell receptor beta chains from the same sample are listed, as sequenced in a study of shared clonotypes between healthy human individuals. Sequenced by immunoSEQ multiplex PCR; TCRdb stores in-frame clones only, minus some. The sample records 2 million to 2.5 million clones, approximately 93% being singletons. The sequenced material came from naive CD4+ T cells from PBMCs. Subset in this sample: CD45RA+ positively selected. The receptors originated from a man aged 18 to 29 in good health. Some clones in this sample may be carry-over from other donors' samples.

The chain links TRBV19 to TRBJ1-2; D is unclear. Germline V gene sequence: CDR1 LNHDA, CDR2 SQIVND (reference sequence). V lost 4 bases and J lost 6, with 3 bases in between. The CDR3 runs to 10 residues. CDR3 coding DNA: TGTGCCAGTAGTAAAAATGGCTACACCTTC. Its translation is CASSKNGYTF. Filled out from reference TRBV19 and TRBJ1-2, the complete variable domain reads DGGITQSPKYLFRKEGQNVTLSCEQNLNHDAMYWYRQDPGQGLRLIYYSQIVNDFQKGDIAEGYSVSREKKESFPLTVTSAQKNPTAFYLCASSKNGYTFGSGTRLTVV.

This chain connects TRBV9 to TRBJ2-1; 10 positions agree with TRBD1. The CDR3 has 15 residues. CDR1 SGDLS and CDR2 YYNGEE come from the germline V gene. V lost 3 bases, J lost 4 bases, and 4 bases stayed unmatched. In DNA, the CDR3 is TGTGCCAGCAGCGACCGGGACAGGGGATACAATGAGCAGTTCTTC. This encodes CASSDRDRGYNEQFF.

The V call is TRBV7-2, the J call TRBJ1-2; D uncertain. This CDR3 comprises 14 residues. Per the germline V gene, CDR1 is SGHTA and CDR2 is FQGNSA. The V end was cut by 5 bases, the J end by 0 bases, with 10 bases between. CDR3 nucleotide sequence: TGTGCCAGCAGCCCCCCTCGGCCTAACTATGGCTACACCTTC. It translates to CASSPPRPNYGYTF.

This chain uses TRBV4-1 with TRBJ2-5; 7 nucleotides align to TRBD1. This CDR3 comprises 13 residues. J lost 10 bases, V lost 1 base, and 6 bases had no gene match. CDR1 is MGHRA and CDR2 is YSYEKL in the germline V gene. In nucleotides, the CDR3 is TGCGCCAGCAGCCAAGGACAGGGACCAGGCCAGTACTTC. This sequence encodes CASSQGQGPGQYF.

This clone has just a few counts. The genes are TRBV19 and TRBJ1-1; 9 bases are shared with TRBD1. J lost 6 bases, V lost 7 bases, and 6 bases had no gene match. CDR3 length equals 13 residues. Looked up from germline, CDR1 is LNHDA and CDR2 is SQIVND (reference sequence). For the CDR3, the DNA is TGTGCCAGTACCACTACAGGGGGCTCTGAAGCTTTCTTT. The encoded protein is CASTTTGGSEAFF.

As to this clone: The same CDR3 is also encoded by other DNA sequences in this sample. As DNA, the CDR3 is TGCAGTGCTAGGAGAGGGGAAGCTTTCTTT. Encoded protein: CSARRGEAFF. J is TRBJ1-1 and V is TRBV20-1; D is undetermined. Germline-derived CDR1 and CDR2 are DFQATT and SNEGSKA (reference sequence). This CDR3 is 10 amino acids long. Trimming pared 3 bases from V and 8 bases from J, leaving 7 bases between.

The gene calls are TRBV29-1 and TRBJ2-5; D remains ambiguous. The germline V gene has CDR1 SQVTM and CDR2 ANQGSEA. CDR3 length: 13 residues. The V and J ends lost 3 bases and 4 bases respectively, with 12 bases between them. For the CDR3, the DNA is TGCAGCGTTGAGGCCCTAGGGCGAGAGACCCAGTACTTC. It encodes CSVEALGRETQYF.

With regard to this clone: Other DNA sequences from this sample encode an identical CDR3 as well. The V and J genes are TRBV28 and TRBJ1-2; TRBD1 agrees at 7 bases. V lost 5 bases, J lost 8 bases, and 8 bases stayed unmatched. CDR1 and CDR2 from the germline V gene are MDHEN and SYDVKM. This CDR3 comprises 13 residues. The CDR3 protein is CASSLTGVGGYTF. The CDR3 DNA reads as TGTGCCAGCAGTCTTACAGGGGTGGGAGGCTACACCTTC.

The rearrangement joins TRBV19 to TRBJ2-7; 9 positions match TRBD1. J gave up 1 base and V 5 bases, and 6 bases lay outside the gene matches. Per the germline V gene, CDR1 is LNHDA and CDR2 is SQIVND (reference sequence). The CDR3 is 15 residues long. In nucleotides, the CDR3 is TGTGCCAGTAGTTCAGGGGGACAGGGATCCTACGAGCAGTACTTC. Translation: CASSSGGQGSYEQYF.